This T cell receptor beta chain emerged from a study of PD-L1 blockade in urothelial cancer. Overall study context: A median of roughly 130,000 T cells was found in the blood samples.

Concerning this clone itself: Its antigen remains unknown.

Assay: immunoSEQ multiplex PCR; the TCRdb copy retains only in-frame clones and omits some. The table lists approximately 45,000 clones, approximately 78% of them singletons, with roughly 1.7% in the top ten. V was cut by 5 bases and J by 9 bases, with 14 bases left in between. Germline V lookup: CDR1 SGHTA, CDR2 FQGNSA. The CDR3 is 13 residues long. Time point described: pretreatment peripheral blood. Patients in the study were battling locally advanced or metastatic urothelial carcinoma. Study-level findings and limits: Pretreatment blood TCR clonality under the median forecast improved survival.

The clonotype comes from a man in his fifties with urothelial cancer. The V gene is TRBV7-2, the J gene TRBJ2-1; D might be TRBD2 (6 bases). The sequenced sample was PBMCs, obtained around atezolizumab (anti-PD-L1) treatment. CDR3 in DNA: TGTGCCAGCAGCCCACCGCTGGGGGGTGAGCAGTTCTTC. Translating gives CASSPPLGGEQFF.